This is a list of T cell receptor beta chains from one sample in a study of control samples from healthy donors and cancer patients. Clones were read by immunoSEQ multiplex PCR, and TCRdb kept only the in-frame ones, dropping some. The top ten clones hold over 6.5% of a sample with 100,000 to 150,000 clones, roughly 87% of them seen once. Sequencing was performed on blood. Receptors originate from a man aged 35 to 55 in good health. The CDR3 runs from the conserved cysteine through the conserved F or W. The D gene is left open where the match is weak. Clone size is stated in some rows and not others, as once, few, many or a class when expanded.

j_gene: TRBJ1-2; abundance: -; d_gene: -; v_gene: TRBV19; CDR3nt: TGTGCCAGTAACTTACAGGGTAAAAGCAGTGGCTACACCTTC; CDR3aa: CASNLQGKSSGYTF
j_gene: TRBJ2-3; abundance: -; d_gene: -; v_gene: TRBV7-2; CDR3nt: TGTGCCAGCAGCTTATCAGGCACAGATACGCAGTATTTT; CDR3aa: CASSLSGTDTQYF
j_gene: TRBJ2-5; abundance: -; d_gene: TRBD2; v_gene: TRBV7-2; CDR3nt: TGTGCCAGCAGCTTAGGCGGGGGGCCGCAAGAGACCCAGTACTTC; CDR3aa: CASSLGGGPQETQYF
j_gene: TRBJ1-6; abundance: -; d_gene: -; v_gene: TRBV19; CDR3nt: TGTGCCAGTAGTATGCGGGCAAGGAATTCACCCCTCCACTTT; CDR3aa: CASSMRARNSPLHF
j_gene: TRBJ1-1; abundance: -; d_gene: TRBD1; v_gene: TRBV7-9; CDR3nt: TGTGCCAGCAGTTCAGGGGGCAAACCCATTGAGGCTTTCTTT; CDR3aa: CASSSGGKPIEAFF
j_gene: TRBJ2-2; abundance: -; d_gene: TRBD2; v_gene: TRBV7-4; CDR3nt: TGTGCCCCCAAGCTTAACTCTCCCGGGGCTAGCGGGGGGCCGAACACCGGGGAGCTGTTTTTT; CDR3aa: CAPKLNSPGASGGPNTGELFF
j_gene: TRBJ1-3; abundance: -; d_gene: TRBD1; v_gene: TRBV5-1; CDR3nt: TGCGCCAGCAGCGGGACAGGGGGCGGTGGAAACACCATATATTTT; CDR3aa: CASSGTGGGGNTIYF
j_gene: TRBJ1-3; abundance: -; d_gene: TRBD1; v_gene: TRBV19; CDR3nt: TGTGCCAGTAGTGCCCCCCCCGGGGGACAGAGATATGGAAACACCATATATTTT; CDR3aa: CASSAPPGGQRYGNTIYF
j_gene: TRBJ2-7; abundance: -; d_gene: -; v_gene: TRBV25-1; CDR3nt: TGTGCCAGCGGGGCCCCGCTAGCGCCTACCTACGAGCAGTACTTC; CDR3aa: CASGAPLAPTYEQYF
j_gene: TRBJ1-2; abundance: -; d_gene: -; v_gene: TRBV10-3; CDR3nt: TGTGCCATCAGTGAATGGGGGGACCAGAACTATGGCTACACCTTC; CDR3aa: CAISEWGDQNYGYTF
j_gene: TRBJ2-4; abundance: once; d_gene: TRBD2; v_gene: TRBV6-5; CDR3nt: TGTGCCAGCACCTGGGGAGTAGCGGGTAAAAACATTCAGTACTTC; CDR3aa: CASTWGVAGKNIQYF
j_gene: TRBJ2-7; abundance: -; d_gene: -; v_gene: TRBV7-9; CDR3nt: TGTGCCAGCAGCTTAACCGGGAGAAAGACCCACTACGAGCAGTACTTC; CDR3aa: CASSLTGRKTHYEQYF
j_gene: TRBJ2-3; abundance: -; d_gene: TRBD1; v_gene: TRBV24-1; CDR3nt: TGTGCCACCAGTGATCCCTGGGGACAGGCTAGCACAGATACGCAGTATTTT; CDR3aa: CATSDPWGQASTDTQYF
j_gene: TRBJ2-7; abundance: -; d_gene: TRBD1; v_gene: TRBV7-6; CDR3nt: TGTGCCAGCAGCTTAGCGGGACAGGGGGCCAACGAGCAGTACTTC; CDR3aa: CASSLAGQGANEQYF
j_gene: TRBJ2-5; abundance: -; d_gene: TRBD1; v_gene: TRBV5-4; CDR3nt: TGTGCCAGCAGCTTGGGGGCGGGACAGGGAGCGACCCAGTACTTC; CDR3aa: CASSLGAGQGATQYF
j_gene: TRBJ1-1; abundance: -; d_gene: -; v_gene: TRBV27; CDR3nt: TGTGCCAGCAGTTTAAATACGGGACAATCGGGCACTGAAGCTTTCTTT; CDR3aa: CASSLNTGQSGTEAFF
j_gene: TRBJ2-3; abundance: -; d_gene: -; v_gene: TRBV7-3; CDR3nt: TGTGCCAGCAGCTTGGGGGTCACAGATACGCAGTATTTT; CDR3aa: CASSLGVTDTQYF
j_gene: TRBJ2-2; abundance: -; d_gene: -; v_gene: TRBV7-3; CDR3nt: TGTGCCAGCAGCTTAATTCCCGAGATGAACACCGGGGAGCTGTTTTTT; CDR3aa: CASSLIPEMNTGELFF
j_gene: TRBJ2-6; abundance: -; d_gene: TRBD2; v_gene: TRBV5-1; CDR3nt: TGCGCCAGCAGCTTGTGGACTAGCGGGGGCGGAAGCTCTGGGGCCAACGTCCTGACTTTC; CDR3aa: CASSLWTSGGGSSGANVLTF
j_gene: TRBJ2-7; abundance: -; d_gene: -; v_gene: TRBV24-1; CDR3nt: TGTGCCACCAGTGATCCTCGGGACACCTCCTACGAGCAGTACTTC; CDR3aa: CATSDPRDTSYEQYF
j_gene: TRBJ2-7; abundance: -; d_gene: TRBD1; v_gene: TRBV5-1; CDR3nt: TGCGCCAGCAGTTCCGGGACAGGGACCAACGAGCAGTACTTC; CDR3aa: CASSSGTGTNEQYF
j_gene: TRBJ1-6; abundance: -; d_gene: -; v_gene: TRBV5-1; CDR3nt: TGCGCCAGCAGCTTGGGACTGGAAAATTCACCCCTCCACTTT; CDR3aa: CASSLGLENSPLHF
j_gene: TRBJ1-1; abundance: -; d_gene: -; v_gene: TRBV4-1; CDR3nt: TGCGCCAGCAGCCAGGGAGCCCTTAGACAGCAGAACACTGAAGCTTTCTTT; CDR3aa: CASSQGALRQQNTEAFF
j_gene: TRBJ2-5; abundance: -; d_gene: -; v_gene: TRBV18; CDR3nt: TGTGCCAGCTCACCACAACAGGGACGGGAGACCCAGTACTTC; CDR3aa: CASSPQQGRETQYF
j_gene: TRBJ2-4; abundance: few; d_gene: -; v_gene: TRBV18; CDR3nt: TGTGCCAGCTCATCGGATGTGGGGGGACTAGCCAAAAACATTCAGTACTTC; CDR3aa: CASSSDVGGLAKNIQYF
j_gene: TRBJ1-2; abundance: -; d_gene: -; v_gene: TRBV7-3; CDR3nt: TGTGCCAGCAGCCCCCAGGGAAACTATGGCTACACCTTC; CDR3aa: CASSPQGNYGYTF
j_gene: TRBJ2-7; abundance: few; d_gene: -; v_gene: TRBV6-5; CDR3nt: TGTGCCAGCATCCCTTCCCTGGCCGTCTACGAGCAGTACTTC; CDR3aa: CASIPSLAVYEQYF
j_gene: TRBJ2-7; abundance: -; d_gene: TRBD2; v_gene: TRBV5-8; CDR3nt: TGTGCCAGCAGCCAAGCGGGGCGCGCCTACGAGCAGTACTTC; CDR3aa: CASSQAGRAYEQYF
j_gene: TRBJ2-5; abundance: -; d_gene: -; v_gene: TRBV5-6; CDR3nt: TGTGCCAGCAGCTTGTCGTGGGGGGGCCGTCAAGAGACCCAGTACTTC; CDR3aa: CASSLSWGGRQETQYF
j_gene: TRBJ1-2; abundance: -; d_gene: -; v_gene: TRBV5-8; CDR3nt: TGTGCCAGCAACACGCTCTCCCCAGGGACTTATGGCTACACCTTC; CDR3aa: CASNTLSPGTYGYTF
j_gene: TRBJ2-4; abundance: -; d_gene: -; v_gene: TRBV7-9; CDR3nt: TGTGCCAGCAGCTGGGGAACAGTGGGCGGTGGAAACATTCAGTACTTC; CDR3aa: CASSWGTVGGGNIQYF
j_gene: TRBJ1-6; abundance: -; d_gene: -; v_gene: TRBV11-3; CDR3nt: TGTGCCAGCAGCACGGGGCTTTTTAATTCACCCCTCCACTTT; CDR3aa: CASSTGLFNSPLHF
j_gene: TRBJ1-3; abundance: -; d_gene: -; v_gene: TRBV14; CDR3nt: TGTGCCAGCAGCCAAGCGAACTTCACGTACGCATCTGGAAACACCATATATTTT; CDR3aa: CASSQANFTYASGNTIYF
j_gene: TRBJ1-2; abundance: -; d_gene: -; v_gene: TRBV18; CDR3nt: TGTGCCAGCTCAGTTCAAGAAAACTATGGCTACACCTTC; CDR3aa: CASSVQENYGYTF
j_gene: TRBJ2-6; abundance: -; d_gene: -; v_gene: TRBV7-2; CDR3nt: TGTGCCAGCAGCCCCCTCGGCTCTGGGGCCAACGTCCTGACTTTC; CDR3aa: CASSPLGSGANVLTF
j_gene: TRBJ2-1; abundance: -; d_gene: -; v_gene: TRBV6-1; CDR3nt: TGTGCCAGCACCTTGGAAGGGCTGGGCAATGAGCAGTTCTTC; CDR3aa: CASTLEGLGNEQFF